This T cell receptor (beta chain) emerged from a study of regulatory T cells in long-lasting Graves disease. This clonotype came up many times. Arm-PCR with iRepertoire HTBI primers amplified the CDR3 regions for these TCR beta libraries. TCRdb analysed the multiplex PCR reads with MiXCR anew, one entry per CDR3 protein. The repertoire includes around 400,000 distinct CDR3 sequences, approximately 12% of them detected once, and 18% sits in the top ten. This CDR3 contains 13 residues. In germline, CDR1 is LGHNA, CDR2 YSLEER. V shed 6 bases and J 5 bases; nucleotides not matched to a gene: 4. Time point reported: newly diagnosed GD, antithyroid drugs for less than 3 months. Extracted RNA from PBMCs served as the source of the TCR library. Another study also made use of these data, one on T cells in Graves' hyperthyroidism and ophthalmopathy.

This material consisted of peripheral blood mononuclear cells (PBMCs), taken at new diagnosis, from a patient treated with antithyroid drugs. This sequence originates from a young woman with Graves disease. The chain links TRBV4-3 to TRBJ1-1, with 9 bases matching TRBD1. CDR3 in amino acids: CASRQQGATEAFF. The CDR3 DNA is TGCGCCAGCAGACAACAGGGGGCTACTGAAGCTTTCTTT.